This T cell receptor (beta chain) was sequenced in a study of T cell responses to AZD1222 COVID-19 vaccine. Looking at the study overall: Pooled samples include second doses given at about 4 or 12 weeks. Study-wide results and caveats: Donor demographics were predominantly white British with a female majority; clonal diversity may be underestimated. Of the AZD1222 recipients, only 5 to 7 were seropositive at baseline. Nearly half of spike-specific TCRs reportedly go after variant regions that carry no mutations.

With regard to this clone: What it recognizes is unknown.

The CDR3 has 16 amino acids. CDR1 and CDR2 from the germline V gene are KGHSH and LQKENI. V was shortened by 3 bases and J by 2 bases, with 13 bases between the two germline ends. The repertoire was sequenced with immunoSEQ multiplex PCR; TCRdb's copy has only in-frame clones and lacks some. The sample has 90,000 to 130,000 clones; roughly 90% are singletons. Specimen: peripheral blood, collected on day 0 of AZD1222 vaccination. J is TRBJ1-4 and V is TRBV18; no clear D gene. The receptor's source is an adult in good health. CDR3 loop: CASSPTADLTNEKLFF. DNA of the CDR3: TGTGCCAGCTCACCCACCGCTGACCTGACTAATGAAAAACTGTTTTTT.